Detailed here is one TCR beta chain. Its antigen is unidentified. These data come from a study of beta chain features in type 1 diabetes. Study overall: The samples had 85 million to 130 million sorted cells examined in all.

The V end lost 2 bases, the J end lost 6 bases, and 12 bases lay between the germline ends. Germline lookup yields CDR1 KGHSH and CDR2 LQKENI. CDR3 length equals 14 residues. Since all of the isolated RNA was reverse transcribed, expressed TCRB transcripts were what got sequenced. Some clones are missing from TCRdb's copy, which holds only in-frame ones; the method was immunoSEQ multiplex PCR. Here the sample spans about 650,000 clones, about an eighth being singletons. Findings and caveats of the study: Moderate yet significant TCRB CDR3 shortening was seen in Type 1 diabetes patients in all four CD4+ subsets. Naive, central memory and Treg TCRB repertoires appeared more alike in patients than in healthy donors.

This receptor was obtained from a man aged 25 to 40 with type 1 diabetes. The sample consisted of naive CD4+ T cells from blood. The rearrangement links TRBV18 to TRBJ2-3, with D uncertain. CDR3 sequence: CASSPYDLGDTQYF. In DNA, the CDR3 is TGTGCCAGCTCACCATATGACCTTGGGGATACGCAGTATTTT. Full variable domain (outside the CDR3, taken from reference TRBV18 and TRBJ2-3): NAGVMQNPRHLVRRRGQEARLRCSPMKGHSHVYWYRQLPEEGLKFMVYLQKENIIDESGMPKERFSAEFPKEGPSILRIQQVVRGDSAAYFCASSPYDLGDTQYFGPGTRLTVL.